Below are 19 T cell receptor beta chains sequenced from a single sample in a study of T-cell reconstitution after alpha-beta-depleted transplantation in children (dated by TCRdb to the mid-2010s). What the work shows at the level of the full study, not this receptor alone: Over subsequent months, a decline in hyperexpanded clone frequencies was noted, and after one year, T-cell counts and TCRbeta diversity were mostly ascribed to newly produced T cells.

Library creation used PCR. Sequencing relied on an Illumina HiSeq 2500. TCR libraries were prepared with molecular barcoding, using unique molecular identifiers to normalize TCRbeta repertoire quantification. Through fastp at Q25 and MiXCR, TCRdb rebuilt clones from the public reads, retaining in-frame beta chains. Identical CDR3 protein sequences are pooled into one entry, listed with their most common genes and DNA. The sample table contains about 290,000 distinct CDR3 sequences; only one count was recorded for nearly 8% of them. Of the sample, approximately 9.1% is held by the ten largest clones. These receptors' antigens are unknown. This sample's treatment or condition label indicates: allogeneic hematopoietic cell transplantation with graft depleted of TCRalphabeta T cells and CD19 B cells. The sequencing here drew on peripheral blood, taken 360 days after TCRalphabeta/CD19-depleted stem cell transplant. These TCRs come from a female patient aged 2-9 years who had a stem cell transplant for Fanconi anemia, so the T cells may come from the graft donor.

As regards this clonotype: A much more abundant neighbour one base away suggests this may be a read error. The chain has TRBV5-1 and TRBJ2-3, with D perhaps TRBD1 (5 bases). The germline gives CDR1 SGHRS, CDR2 YFSETQ. This CDR3 is 15 amino acids long. CDR3 DNA sequence: TGCGCCAGCATCTTGGGGCTTTCCATCACAGATACGCAGTATTTT. This codes for CASILGLSITDTQYF.

Here the CDR3 DNA reads TGTGCCAGCAGCTTGGAAGCCAACGATGAGCAGTTCTTC. This sequence encodes CASSLEANDEQFF. The chain joins TRBV11-3 to TRBJ2-1; no definite D call. The V gene lost 3 bases and the J gene lost 8 bases, with 11 bases spanning the gap. The CDR3 covers 13 residues. Germline V gene sequence: CDR1 SGHNT, CDR2 YENEEA.

This clonotype was seen ten or more times. This chain uses TRBV6-1 with TRBJ2-7, with TRBD1 matching 10 bases. This CDR3 comprises 14 residues. Germline V gene sequence: CDR1 MNHNS, CDR2 SASEGT. V lost 7 bases, J lost 3 bases, and 6 bases stayed unmatched. The CDR3 spells CASNRRDRGYEQYF. CDR3 DNA sequence: TGTGCCAGCAACCGCCGGGACAGGGGCTACGAGCAGTACTTC.

In its sample, this clonotype was seen a few times. The V gene is TRBV7-6, the J gene TRBJ1-3, with D maybe TRBD1 (5 bases). Per germline, CDR1 SGHVS and CDR2 FNYEAQ. The V end was cut by 3 bases, the J end by 4 bases, with 10 bases between. The CDR3 is 14 amino acids. This CDR3 is CASSLGPQGNTIYF. The CDR3 nucleotides are TGTGCCAGCAGCTTGGGGCCTCAGGGAAACACCATATATTTT. The whole variable domain, remainder taken from reference TRBV7-6 and TRBJ1-3, is GAGVSQSPRYKVTKRGQDVALRCDPISGHVSLYWYRQALGQGPEFLTYFNYEAQQDKSGLPNDRFSAERPEGSISTLTIQRTEQRDSAMYRCASSLGPQGNTIYFGEGSWLTVV.

The chain uses TRBV11-2 and TRBJ2-1; D tentatively reads TRBD1 or TRBD2 (5 bases each). V lost 1 base and J lost 5, with 12 bases in between. This CDR3 contains 15 residues. Per the germline V gene, CDR1 is SGHAT and CDR2 is FQNNGV. CDR3 sequence: CASSLGFRDHNEQFF. The CDR3 nucleotides are TGTGCCAGCAGCTTAGGCTTCCGGGACCACAATGAGCAGTTCTTC. Full variable domain (outside the CDR3, taken from reference TRBV11-2 and TRBJ2-1): EAGVAQSPRYKIIEKRQSVAFWCNPISGHATLYWYQQILGQGPKLLIQFQNNGVVDDSQLPKDRFSAERLKGVDSTLKIQPAKLEDSAVYLCASSLGFRDHNEQFFGPGTRLTVL.

This clonotype was recorded a few times. CDR3 in DNA: TGTGCCATCAGTGAGTCTATGGGACAGGGGATCAATGAGCAGTTCTTC. Translating gives CAISESMGQGINEQFF. The V gene is TRBV10-3, the J gene TRBJ2-1, with TRBD1 matching over 10 bases. Germline V gene sequence: CDR1 ENHRY, CDR2 SYGVKD. V lost 0 bases, J lost 6 bases, and 5 bases stayed unmatched. The CDR3 loop spans 16 amino acids.

This clonotype has at least ten counts. The chain employs TRBV7-2 and TRBJ1-2; TRBD1 aligns across 8 bases. The CDR3 has 13 amino acids. The V gene's germline CDR1 is SGHTA and CDR2 FQGNSA. After removal of 4 bases from V and 7 bases from J, the junction contained 5 bases not matched to a gene. DNA of the CDR3: TGTGCCAGCAGCTCCGACAGGGGTGCTGGCTACACCTTC. Amino acids: CASSSDRGAGYTF. Full variable domain (outside the CDR3, taken from reference TRBV7-2 and TRBJ1-2): GAGVSQSPSNKVTEKGKDVELRCDPISGHTALYWYRQSLGQGLEFLIYFQGNSAPDKSGLPSDRFSAERTGGSVSTLTIQRTQQEDSAVYLCASSSDRGAGYTFGSGTRLTVV.

V gene TRBV27 combines with J gene TRBJ1-2; TRBD1 aligns across 7 bases. The CDR3 has 16 residues. Germline trimming cut 4 bases from V and 8 bases from J; bases unmatched to any gene: 16. CDR1 and CDR2 from the germline V gene are MNHEY and SMNVEV (reference sequence). The CDR3 region is CASSSVAKQGPGGYTF. CDR3 in DNA: TGTGCCAGCAGTTCCGTTGCGAAACAGGGGCCGGGGGGCTACACCTTC.

This clonotype was detected many times. The chain is built from TRBV5-1 and TRBJ2-5; the match to TRBD1 covers 9 bases. CDR1 is SGHRS and CDR2 is YFSETQ in the germline V gene. The CDR3 length is 16 residues. The V gene end was trimmed by 3 bases and the J gene end by 5 bases; junction bases not matched to a gene: 11. The CDR3 loop is CASSSPNRGPTETQYF. The CDR3 bases are TGCGCCAGCAGCTCCCCGAACAGGGGGCCGACGGAGACCCAGTACTTC.

This clonotype was seen at least ten times. This sequence joins TRBV12-3 or TRBV12-4 and TRBJ2-5; a possible D gene is TRBD2 (7 bases). V was clipped by 6 bases and J by 3 bases, with 14 bases between them. This CDR3 is built from 14 residues. The CDR3 DNA follows: TGTGCCAGCAGACCGGGGGGCGGGAAAGAGACCCAGTACTTC. Translated: CASRPGGGKETQYF.

This clonotype was seen repeatedly, ten times or more. CDR3: CASSASPQGGGAEQYF. For the CDR3, the DNA is TGCGCCAGCAGCGCGTCCCCACAGGGTGGCGGGGCCGAGCAGTACTTC. The chain uses TRBV5-1 and TRBJ2-7; TRBD1 or TRBD2 may be the D gene (6 bases each). CDR1 SGHRS and CDR2 YFSETQ come from the germline V gene. With 4 bases removed from V and 6 bases from J, the gap between germline ends came to 23 bases. The CDR3 has 16 amino acids. Variable domain in full (rest from reference TRBV5-1 and TRBJ2-7): KAGVTQTPRYLIKTRGQQVTLSCSPISGHRSVSWYQQTPGQGLQFLFEYFSETQRNKGNFPGRFSGRQFSNSRSEMNVSTLELGDSALYLCASSASPQGGGAEQYFGPGTRLTVT.

This clonotype was recorded at least ten times. The CDR3 DNA reads as TGCAGCGTTGTTTTCTCGTCTGGAAACACCATATATTTT. This gives the protein CSVVFSSGNTIYF. The chain uses TRBV29-1 and TRBJ1-3; D is uncertain. Germline CDR1 is SQVTM and CDR2 is ANQGSEA. The CDR3 is made up of 13 amino acids. The germline V and J ends were trimmed by 4 bases and 1 base, with 8 bases remaining between them.

The sample holds many counts of this clonotype. V and J are TRBV28 and TRBJ2-5; no clear D. The ends were cut back, 8 bases at V and 2 bases at J, with 12 bases in the middle. CDR3 length: 13 amino acids. Germline CDR1 is MDHEN and CDR2 is SYDVKM. The CDR3 nucleotides read TGTGCCAGCGCTATCGGGTCTCAAGAGACCCAGTACTTC. Its translation is CASAIGSQETQYF.

This clonotype was seen a handful of times. V and J are TRBV12-5 and TRBJ1-2; D uncertain. Trimming left V 4 bases short and J 2 bases short, with 20 bases between. This CDR3 region has 17 residues. CDR1 is LGHNT and CDR2 is FRNRAP in the germline V gene. The CDR3 is CASGSDPCWAWNYGYTF. The CDR3 region has the DNA TGTGCTAGTGGTTCGGACCCCTGTTGGGCTTGGAACTATGGCTACACCTTC.

The table lists this clonotype with many counts. The CDR3: CASSLAFSYTQYF. CDR3 in DNA: TGCGCCAGCAGCTTGGCTTTCTCTTATACGCAGTATTTT. The chain recombines TRBV5-1 with TRBJ2-3, with D uncertain. The CDR3 extends over 13 amino acids. With 0 bases removed from V and 7 bases from J, the gap between germline ends came to 9 bases. Germline values: CDR1 SGHRS, CDR2 YFSETQ.

Many counts were recorded for this clonotype. The V gene is TRBV12-3 or TRBV12-4, the J gene TRBJ1-6; a possible D gene is TRBD1 (6 bases). CDR3 size: 15 residues. V lost 8 bases to trimming and J lost 8 bases, with 19 bases between them. This CDR3 reads CASAPGGGNYSPLHF. The CDR3 nucleotides are TGTGCCAGCGCACCAGGAGGGGGGAACTATTCACCCCTCCACTTT.

This clonotype was observed at least ten times. This chain uses TRBV28 with TRBJ1-4; 8 nucleotides agree with TRBD1. This CDR3 contains 15 residues. Germline trimming cut 1 base from V and 5 bases from J; bases unmatched to any gene: 3. Germline assignment: CDR1 MDHEN and CDR2 SYDVKM. CDR3 in DNA: TGTGCCAGCAGTTTATTGAGACAGGGGAATGAAAAACTGTTTTTT. It encodes CASSLLRQGNEKLFF.

The V call is TRBV28, the J call TRBJ1-2; D gene uncertain. This CDR3 has 12 residues. V lost 7 bases to trimming and J lost 4 bases, with 10 bases between them. CDR1 MDHEN and CDR2 SYDVKM come from the germline V gene. CDR3 sequence (DNA): TGTGCCAGCAATGGGCGGGGCTATGGCTACACCTTC. Encoded protein: CASNGRGYGYTF.

The chain links TRBV11-2 to TRBJ2-3, with 7 bases that match TRBD1. This CDR3 comprises 15 residues. The J segment lost 2 bases and the V segment lost 1 base, leaving 3 bases of the junction unmatched. CDR1 SGHAT and CDR2 FQNNGV come from the germline V gene. The CDR3 loop reads CASSLGDSNTDTQYF. Written as DNA, the CDR3 is TGTGCCAGCAGCTTAGGGGACAGCAACACAGATACGCAGTATTTT.